The 16 T cell receptor beta chains given below trace back to one sample, sequenced in a study of T cell responses to AZD1222 COVID-19 vaccine. This table comes from immunoSEQ multiplex PCR, and its TCRdb copy is limited to in-frame clones, with some not included. The data contain 100,000 to 150,000 clones, around 92% of them singletons. Here the sequenced sample was peripheral blood, taken on day 0 of AZD1222 vaccination. The receptors were gathered from an adult in good health.

This chain links TRBV7-9 with TRBJ1-2; D ambiguous. Trimming left V 3 bases short and J 0 bases short, with 8 bases between. The CDR3 has 14 residues. Germline loops: CDR1 SEHNR, CDR2 FQNEAQ (reference sequence). The CDR3 loop is CASSLATANYGYTF. The CDR3 DNA follows: TGTGCCAGCAGCTTGGCTACAGCTAACTATGGCTACACCTTC.

The chain is built from TRBV19 and TRBJ2-1; 9 bases fit TRBD2. CDR3 length equals 15 residues. The J segment lost 4 bases and the V segment lost 9 bases, leaving 10 bases of the junction unmatched. Germline CDR1 is LNHDA and CDR2 is SQIVND (reference sequence). The CDR3 loop is CASGNSGSRYNEQFF. In nucleotides, the CDR3 is TGTGCCAGCGGCAATAGCGGGAGTCGGTACAATGAGCAGTTCTTC.

This chain joins TRBV2 and TRBJ2-7, with 7 bases aligning to TRBD2. V dropped 6 bases and J dropped 1; count of bases not matched to a gene: 6. Per germline, CDR1 SNHLY and CDR2 FYNNEI. The CDR3 is made up of 14 amino acids. The CDR3, as DNA: TGTGCCAGCAGGGGGGGGATAGGTTCCTACGAGCAGTACTTC. Amino acids: CASRGGIGSYEQYF.

This chain joins TRBV6-2 or TRBV6-3 and TRBJ2-3, with D possibly matching TRBD2 (6 bases). Germline V CDR1 and CDR2: MNHEY, SVGEGT. V lost 3 bases to trimming and J lost 7 bases, with 20 bases between them. This CDR3 spans 16 amino acids. The CDR3 here is CASSYGAGRFDYTQYF. CDR3 coding DNA: TGTGCCAGCAGTTATGGGGCAGGGAGGTTTGATTATACGCAGTATTTT.

The chain links TRBV19 to TRBJ1-2; a possible D gene is TRBD1 (5 bases). The V gene lost 5 bases and the J gene lost 3 bases, with 22 bases spanning the gap. CDR1 and CDR2 from the germline V gene are LNHDA and SQIVND (reference sequence). The CDR3 consists of 17 residues. In nucleotides, the CDR3 is TGTGCCAGTAGTCCAACGGCGTGGGGTGCAGGGTACTATGGCTACACCTTC. Its translation: CASSPTAWGAGYYGYTF.

This rearrangement joins TRBV2 to TRBJ2-7; the D is unclear. V lost 6 bases, J lost 0 bases, and 12 bases lay in between. This CDR3 spans 14 amino acids. In germline, CDR1 is SNHLY, CDR2 FYNNEI. CDR3 in amino acids: CASSVDRYSYEQYF. The CDR3 DNA follows: TGTGCCAGCAGCGTCGATAGATACTCCTACGAGCAGTACTTC.

This clone has a single count. The rearrangement joins TRBV3-1 (or the pseudogene TRBV3-2) to TRBJ2-7, with 12 bases aligning to TRBD1. The CDR3 length is 19 residues. Trimming at V came to 1 base and at J to 5 bases, leaving 15 bases not matched to a gene. CDR1 is LGHDT and CDR2 is YNNKEL in the germline V gene (reference sequence). The chain's CDR3 is CASSQAPGPGQGAQDEQYF. CDR3 DNA sequence: TGTGCCAGCAGCCAAGCACCGGGTCCGGGACAGGGGGCGCAGGACGAGCAGTACTTC.

The rearrangement links TRBV24-1 to TRBJ2-2; D ambiguous. The CDR3 spans 15 residues. The V gene's germline CDR1 is KGHDR and CDR2 SFDVKD. Between the trimmed V and J ends, which lost 4 bases and 7 bases, there was a span of 15 bases. The CDR3 coding sequence is TGTGCCACCAGTGACCCATCCGAAATGGGCGGGGAGCTGTTTTTT. Its translation is CATSDPSEMGGELFF.

The V and J genes are TRBV2 and TRBJ2-2, with TRBD2 matching 9 bases. The germline CDR1 and CDR2 sequences are SNHLY and FYNNEI. Trimming took 2 bases from V and 6 from J; bases not matched to a gene: 7. The CDR3 is 16 residues long. CDR3 DNA sequence: TGTGCCAGCAGTGAAAGGCTAGCGGGGACAGCCGGGGAGCTGTTTTTT. The encoded protein is CASSERLAGTAGELFF.

The chain has TRBV9 and TRBJ1-6; D is unresolved. CDR3 length: 15 residues. V lost 2 bases, J lost 8 bases, and 14 bases lay in between. Germline CDR1 reads SGDLS; CDR2 reads YYNGEE. The CDR3 protein is CASSVNLKRDSPLHF. The CDR3 coding sequence is TGTGCCAGCAGCGTGAACCTAAAGCGGGATTCACCCCTCCACTTT.

The chain combines TRBV5-4 with TRBJ2-1, with 7 bases identical to TRBD1. V trimming: 4 bases; J trimming: 5 bases; junction bases outside the gene matches: 9. Germline V gene lookup returns CDR1 SGHNT and CDR2 YYREEE (reference sequence). CDR3 size: 15 residues. The CDR3 region has the DNA TGTGCCAGCAGCAGTCCGGGACAGCCCGACAATGAGCAGTTCTTC. Protein sequence: CASSSPGQPDNEQFF.

This chain joins TRBV5-1 and TRBJ1-2; possible D gene TRBD1, 5 bases. The V end was cut by 0 bases, the J end by 2 bases, with 8 bases between. CDR1 is SGHRS, CDR2 YFSETQ, per germline. The CDR3 totals 14 residues. The CDR3 DNA sequence: TGCGCCAGCAGCTTGGCCGACAGAAACTATGGCTACACCTTC. Amino acid sequence: CASSLADRNYGYTF. Looking up the rest from reference TRBV5-1 and TRBJ1-2 gives the full variable domain: KAGVTQTPRYLIKTRGQQVTLSCSPISGHRSVSWYQQTPGQGLQFLFEYFSETQRNKGNFPGRFSGRQFSNSRSEMNVSTLELGDSALYLCASSLADRNYGYTFGSGTRLTVV.

The chain carries TRBV19 and TRBJ2-3; D call uncertain. Per the germline V gene, CDR1 is LNHDA and CDR2 is SQIVND (reference sequence). The germline V and J ends were trimmed by 3 bases and 6 bases, with 10 bases remaining between them. The CDR3 runs 13 residues. The CDR3 coding sequence is TGTGCCAGTAGTATCTGGGTGGACGATACGCAGTATTTT. Amino acid sequence: CASSIWVDDTQYF.

In its sample, this clone was seen once. This sequence joins TRBV19 and TRBJ2-3; unclear D gene. The CDR3 contains 14 residues. Trimming removed 5 bases from V and 3 bases from J, with 12 bases in between. Looked up from germline, CDR1 is LNHDA and CDR2 is SQIVND (reference sequence). CDR3 loop: CASSPTPNTDTQYF. DNA of the CDR3: TGTGCCAGTAGTCCAACCCCTAATACAGATACGCAGTATTTT.

This chain joins TRBV3-1 (or the pseudogene TRBV3-2) and TRBJ1-1; TRBD1 matches 9 bases. V shed 5 bases and J 4 bases; nucleotides not matched to a gene: 8. CDR1 and CDR2 from the germline V gene are LGHDT and YNNKEL (reference sequence). The CDR3 contains 15 residues. CDR3 sequence: CASSFPGQGSTEAFF. The CDR3 coding sequence is TGTGCCAGCAGCTTTCCGGGACAGGGCAGCACTGAAGCTTTCTTT.

CDR3 region: CASSLRLDRLVTEAFF. The CDR3 DNA is TGCGCCAGCAGCCTCCGCTTGGACAGGTTGGTGACTGAAGCTTTCTTT. This sequence joins TRBV5-1 and TRBJ1-1, with 7 nucleotides matching TRBD1. The ends lost 4 bases at V and 5 bases at J; junction bases unmatched: 14. This CDR3 contains 16 residues. Germline lookup yields CDR1 SGHRS and CDR2 YFSETQ.